This T cell receptor (beta chain) was sequenced for a study of shared clonotypes between healthy human individuals. Profiling relied on immunoSEQ multiplex PCR, and the TCRdb table lists in-frame clones only, not all of them. The sample contains some 1.5 million clones, approximately 96% of which appear only once. This CDR3 contains 14 residues. Germline CDR1 is SQVTM and CDR2 is ANQGSEA. With V trimmed by 3 bases and J by 4 bases, 6 bases remained unmatched. This sequence joins TRBV29-1 and TRBJ2-1; TRBD2 agrees at 7 bases. Sequenced material: naive CD4+ T cells sorted from blood. Subset specified: CD45RA+ positively selected. The sequence was collected from a man aged 30 to 45 in good health. The CDR3 region is CSVERLAEYNEQFF. CDR3 coding DNA: TGCAGCGTTGAGAGGCTAGCGGAGTACAATGAGCAGTTCTTC.